The clone carrying this T cell receptor (beta chain) appeared a single time. Its matching antigen is unknown. Researchers made TCR beta libraries by using iRepertoire HTBI primers and running Arm-PCR on CDR3 regions. Authors' processing steps: Across all samples, 62 TRBV segments and around 15 TRBJ segments were identified. MiXCR, applied by TCRdb to the multiplex PCR reads, yields one record per CDR3 protein. TCRdb assigned the V and J calls; the authors' analysis was not used. This sample has 400,000 to 650,000 distinct CDR3 sequences, with about 16% found just once. This sample was included in a study of regulatory T cells in long-lasting Graves disease. Study outcomes and limitations: TRBV28, TRBJ1-2 and TRBJ2-5 emerged as the favored segments in persistent disease.

The sample's time point: newly diagnosed GD, antithyroid drugs for less than 3 months. From PBMCs, RNA was extracted and then used to make the TCR library. CDR3 length: 11 residues. Trimming took 6 bases from V and 9 from J, leaving 9 bases between them. A further study also used this sample, focusing on T cells in Graves' hyperthyroidism and ophthalmopathy. That publication notes: Patients counted as stable if ophthalmopathy did not develop within 18 months. HTBI primers were the set used in a first-round RT-PCR of the TCR CDR3.

The sequencing used peripheral blood mononuclear cells (PBMCs), collected at new diagnosis, from a patient treated with antithyroid drugs. This receptor was taken from a woman between 40 and 65 years old with Graves disease. This chain joins TRBV12-3 or TRBV12-4 and TRBJ1-3; no clear D gene. The CDR3 sequence is CASRRLSTIYF. CDR3 bases: TGTGCCAGCAGACGTCTCAGCACCATATATTTT.